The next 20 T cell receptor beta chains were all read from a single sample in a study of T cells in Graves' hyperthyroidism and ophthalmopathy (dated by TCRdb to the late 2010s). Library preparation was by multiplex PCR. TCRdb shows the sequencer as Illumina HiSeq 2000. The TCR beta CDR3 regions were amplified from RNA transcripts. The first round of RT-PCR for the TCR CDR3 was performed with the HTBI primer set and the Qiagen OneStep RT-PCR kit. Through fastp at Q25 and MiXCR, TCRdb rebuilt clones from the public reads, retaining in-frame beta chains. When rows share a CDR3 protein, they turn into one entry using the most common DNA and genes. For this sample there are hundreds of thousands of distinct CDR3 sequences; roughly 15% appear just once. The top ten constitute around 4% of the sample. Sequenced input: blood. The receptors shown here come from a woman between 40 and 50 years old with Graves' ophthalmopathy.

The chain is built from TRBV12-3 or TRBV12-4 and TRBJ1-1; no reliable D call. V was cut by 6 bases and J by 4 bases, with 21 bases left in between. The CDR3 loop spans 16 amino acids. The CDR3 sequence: CASSLPPGRPGTEAFF. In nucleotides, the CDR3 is TGTGCCAGCAGCCTACCCCCCGGACGGCCGGGCACTGAAGCTTTCTTT.

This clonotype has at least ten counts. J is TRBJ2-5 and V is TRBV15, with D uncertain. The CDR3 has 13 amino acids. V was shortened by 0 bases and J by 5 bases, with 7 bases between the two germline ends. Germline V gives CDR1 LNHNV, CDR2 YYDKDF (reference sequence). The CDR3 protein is CATSRDLAETQYF. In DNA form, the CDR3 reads TGTGCCACCAGCAGAGATCTCGCGGAGACCCAGTACTTC.

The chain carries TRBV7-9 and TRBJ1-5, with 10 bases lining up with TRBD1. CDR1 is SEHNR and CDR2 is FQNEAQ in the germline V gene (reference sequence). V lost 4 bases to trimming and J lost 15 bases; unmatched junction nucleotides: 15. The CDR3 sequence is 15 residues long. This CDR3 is CASSSGTGAERTLHF. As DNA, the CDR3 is TGTGCCAGCAGCTCTGGGACAGGGGCAGAGAGAACCCTGCATTTT.

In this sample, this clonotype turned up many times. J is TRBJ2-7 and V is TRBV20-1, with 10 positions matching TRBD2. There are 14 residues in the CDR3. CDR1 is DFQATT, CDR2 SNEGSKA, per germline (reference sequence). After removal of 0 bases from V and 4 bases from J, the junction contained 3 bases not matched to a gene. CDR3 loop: CSARDASGRYEQYF. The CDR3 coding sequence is TGCAGTGCTAGAGATGCTAGCGGGAGATACGAGCAGTACTTC.

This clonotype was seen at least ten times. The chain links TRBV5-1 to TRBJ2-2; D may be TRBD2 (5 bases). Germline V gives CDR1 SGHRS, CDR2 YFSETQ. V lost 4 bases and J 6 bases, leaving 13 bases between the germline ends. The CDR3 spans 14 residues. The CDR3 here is CASSPQTSSGELFF. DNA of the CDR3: TGCGCCAGCAGCCCTCAAACTAGTTCCGGGGAGCTGTTTTTT.

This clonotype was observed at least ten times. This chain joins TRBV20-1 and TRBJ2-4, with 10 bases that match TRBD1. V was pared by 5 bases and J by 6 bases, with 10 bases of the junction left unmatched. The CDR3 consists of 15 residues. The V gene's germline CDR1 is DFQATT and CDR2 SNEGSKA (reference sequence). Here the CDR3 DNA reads TGCAGTGCTCCCCCGACAGGGGGCGCCGGAAACATTCAGTACTTC. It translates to CSAPPTGGAGNIQYF.

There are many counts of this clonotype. The CDR3 spells CASSDTFSNSGSGETQYF. The DNA for the CDR3 is TGTGCCAGCAGCGACACCTTTTCGAATAGCGGGAGCGGGGAGACCCAGTACTTC. The chain uses TRBV6-4 and TRBJ2-5; 9 bases agree with TRBD2. After removal of 6 bases from V and 5 bases from J, the junction contained 19 bases not matched to a gene. CDR3 size: 18 residues. Germline V lookup: CDR1 MRHNA, CDR2 SNTAGT.

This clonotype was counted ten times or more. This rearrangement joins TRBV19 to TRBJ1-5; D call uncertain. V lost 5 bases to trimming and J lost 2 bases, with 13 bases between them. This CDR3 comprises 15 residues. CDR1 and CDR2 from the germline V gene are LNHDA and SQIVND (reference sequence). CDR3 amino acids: CASSPFGGRNQPQHF. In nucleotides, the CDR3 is TGTGCCAGTAGTCCCTTCGGCGGACGCAATCAGCCCCAGCATTTT.

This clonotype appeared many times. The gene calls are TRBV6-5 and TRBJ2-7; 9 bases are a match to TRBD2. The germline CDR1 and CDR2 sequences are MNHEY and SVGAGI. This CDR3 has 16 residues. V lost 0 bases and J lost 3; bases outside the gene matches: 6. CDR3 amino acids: CASSYSYPAGGYEQYF. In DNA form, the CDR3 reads TGTGCCAGCAGTTACTCGTACCCAGCGGGAGGCTACGAGCAGTACTTC.

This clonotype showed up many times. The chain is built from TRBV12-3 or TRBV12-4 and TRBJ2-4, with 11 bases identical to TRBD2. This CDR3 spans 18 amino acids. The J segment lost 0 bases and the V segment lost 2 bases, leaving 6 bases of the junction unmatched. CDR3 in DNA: TGTGCCAGCAGTTTACTAGCGGGAGGAAGGGTAGCCAAAAACATTCAGTACTTC. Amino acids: CASSLLAGGRVAKNIQYF.

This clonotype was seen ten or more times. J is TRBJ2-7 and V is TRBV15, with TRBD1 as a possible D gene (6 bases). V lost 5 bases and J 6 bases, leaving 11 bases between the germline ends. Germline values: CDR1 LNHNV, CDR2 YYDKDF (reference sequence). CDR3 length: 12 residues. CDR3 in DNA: TGTGCCACCAGCGGAAACAGGGCCGAGCAGTACTTC. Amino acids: CATSGNRAEQYF.

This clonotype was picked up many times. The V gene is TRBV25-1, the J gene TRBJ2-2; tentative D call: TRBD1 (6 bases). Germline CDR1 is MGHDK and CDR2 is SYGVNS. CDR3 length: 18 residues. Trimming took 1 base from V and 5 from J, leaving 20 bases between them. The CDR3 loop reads CASSEFGPTGRGTGELFF. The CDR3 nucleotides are TGTGCCAGCAGTGAATTCGGGCCAACGGGTAGGGGGACCGGGGAGCTGTTTTTT.

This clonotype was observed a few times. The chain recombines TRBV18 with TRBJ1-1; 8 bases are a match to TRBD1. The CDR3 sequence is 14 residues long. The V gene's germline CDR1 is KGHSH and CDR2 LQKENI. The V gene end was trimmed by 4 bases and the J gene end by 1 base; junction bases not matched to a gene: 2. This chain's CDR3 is CASSQTGANTEAFF. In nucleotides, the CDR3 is TGTGCCAGCTCACAGACAGGGGCGAACACTGAAGCTTTCTTT.

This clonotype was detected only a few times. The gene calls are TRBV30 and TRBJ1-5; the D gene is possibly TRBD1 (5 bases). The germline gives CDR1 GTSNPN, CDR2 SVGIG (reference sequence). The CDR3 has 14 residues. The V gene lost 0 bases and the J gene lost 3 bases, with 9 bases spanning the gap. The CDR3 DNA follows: TGTGCCTGGAGTGTTGCAGGGACCAATCAGCCCCAGCATTTT. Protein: CAWSVAGTNQPQHF.

The CDR3 DNA reads as TGTGCCAGCTGTAGCTTCGGACAGGGGAATCGGGAGCAGTACTTC. Its translation is CASCSFGQGNREQYF. This rearrangement joins TRBV28 to TRBJ2-7; 9 nucleotides match TRBD1. CDR3 length: 15 amino acids. V shed 8 bases, J shed 7 bases, and the junction held 15 bases outside the gene matches. Per germline, CDR1 MDHEN and CDR2 SYDVKM.

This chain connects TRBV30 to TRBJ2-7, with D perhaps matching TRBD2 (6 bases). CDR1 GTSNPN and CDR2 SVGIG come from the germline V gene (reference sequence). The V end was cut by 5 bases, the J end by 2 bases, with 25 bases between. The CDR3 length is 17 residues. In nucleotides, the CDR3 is TGTGCCTGGGGGCGTTCTTTCGGGGGAGCTACCCCCTACGAGCAGTACTTC. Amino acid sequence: CAWGRSFGGATPYEQYF.

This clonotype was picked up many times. The CDR3 spells CASSLSENTEAFF. The CDR3, as DNA: TGTGCCAGCAGTTTATCGGAAAACACTGAAGCTTTCTTT. The V and J genes are TRBV27 and TRBJ1-1; the D is unclear. The V gene lost 0 bases and the J gene lost 2 bases, with 4 bases spanning the gap. CDR1 MNHEY and CDR2 SMNVEV come from the germline V gene (reference sequence). CDR3 length: 13 residues.

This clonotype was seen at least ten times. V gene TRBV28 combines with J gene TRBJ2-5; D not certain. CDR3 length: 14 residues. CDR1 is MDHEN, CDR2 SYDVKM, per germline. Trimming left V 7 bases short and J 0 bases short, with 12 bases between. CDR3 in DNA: TGTGCCAGCACCCGAAGGGCAGACCAAGAGACCCAGTACTTC. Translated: CASTRRADQETQYF.

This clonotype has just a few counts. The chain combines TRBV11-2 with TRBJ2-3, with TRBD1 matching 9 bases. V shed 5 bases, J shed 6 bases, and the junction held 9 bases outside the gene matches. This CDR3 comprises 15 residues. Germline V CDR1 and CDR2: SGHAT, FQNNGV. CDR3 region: CASSNFGQGTDTQYF. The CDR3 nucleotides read TGTGCCAGCAGCAACTTTGGACAGGGGACGGATACGCAGTATTTT. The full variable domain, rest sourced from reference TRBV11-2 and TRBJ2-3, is EAGVAQSPRYKIIEKRQSVAFWCNPISGHATLYWYQQILGQGPKLLIQFQNNGVVDDSQLPKDRFSAERLKGVDSTLKIQPAKLEDSAVYLCASSNFGQGTDTQYFGPGTRLTVL.

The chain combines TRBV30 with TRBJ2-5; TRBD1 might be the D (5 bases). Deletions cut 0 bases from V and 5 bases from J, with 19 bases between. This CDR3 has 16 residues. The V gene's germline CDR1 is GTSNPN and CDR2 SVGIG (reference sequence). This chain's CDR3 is CAWSVFNARARETQYF. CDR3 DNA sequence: TGTGCCTGGAGTGTGTTCAATGCCAGGGCAAGGGAGACCCAGTACTTC.